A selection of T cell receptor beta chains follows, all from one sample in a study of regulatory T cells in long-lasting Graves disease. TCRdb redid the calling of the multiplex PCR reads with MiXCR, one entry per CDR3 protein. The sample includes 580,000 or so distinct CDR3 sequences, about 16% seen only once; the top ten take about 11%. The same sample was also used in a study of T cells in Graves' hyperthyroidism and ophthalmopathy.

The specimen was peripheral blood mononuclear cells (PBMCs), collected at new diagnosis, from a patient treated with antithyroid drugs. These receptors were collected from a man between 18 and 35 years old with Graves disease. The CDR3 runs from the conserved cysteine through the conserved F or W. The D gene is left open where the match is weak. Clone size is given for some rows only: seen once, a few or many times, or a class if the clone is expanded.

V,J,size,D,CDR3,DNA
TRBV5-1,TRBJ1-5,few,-,CASSPTGRAGQPQHF,TGCGCCAGCAGCCCGACGGGTAGGGCGGGTCAGCCCCAGCATTTT
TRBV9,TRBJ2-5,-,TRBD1,CASSVDTGVGETQYF,TGTGCCAGCAGCGTCGACACAGGGGTTGGAGAGACCCAGTACTTC
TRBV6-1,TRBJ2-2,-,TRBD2,CASSARPGAGGYTGEPFF,TGTGCCAGCAGTGCCCGACCTGGAGCGGGAGGCTACACCGGGGAGCCGTTTTTC
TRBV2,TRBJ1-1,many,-,CASSEARYMNTEAFF,TGTGCCAGCAGTGAAGCTCGGTACATGAACACTGAAGCTTTCTTT
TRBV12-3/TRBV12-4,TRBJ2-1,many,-,CASSLAPGSSYNEQFF,TGTGCCAGCAGTTTAGCTCCGGGAAGCTCCTACAATGAGCAGTTCTTC
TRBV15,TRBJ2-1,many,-,CATSEGLPNEQFF,TGTGCCACCAGCGAAGGACTACCGAATGAGCAGTTCTTC
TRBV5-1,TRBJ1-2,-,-,CASSLGHSGREVYGYTF,TGCGCCAGCAGCCTGGGACATTCGGGCAGGGAGGTCTATGGCTACACCTTC
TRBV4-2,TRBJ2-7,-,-,CASSQRPAYYEQYF,TGTGCCAGCAGCCAACGTCCAGCGTACTACGAGCAGTACTTC
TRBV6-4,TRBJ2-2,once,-,CASSDSGRTPGGELFF,TGTGCCAGCAGTGACTCGGGACGTACCCCAGGAGGGGAGCTGTTTTTT
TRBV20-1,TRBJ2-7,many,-,CSARGEVYEQYF,TGCAGTGCTAGAGGAGAGGTCTACGAGCAGTACTTC
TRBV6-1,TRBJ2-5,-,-,CASLGRVGETQYF,TGTGCCAGCTTAGGTAGGGTAGGAGAGACCCAGTACTTC
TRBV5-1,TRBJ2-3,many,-,CASSLGTEPTQYF,TGCGCCAGCAGCTTGGGGACAGAGCCCACGCAGTATTTT
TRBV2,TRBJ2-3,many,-,CASSEAPRDTQYF,TGTGCCAGCAGTGAAGCCCCACGAGATACGCAGTATTTT
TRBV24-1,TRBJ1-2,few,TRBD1,CATSDAQGDGYTF,TGTGCCACCAGTGATGCCCAGGGGGATGGCTACACCTTC
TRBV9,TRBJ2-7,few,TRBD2,CASSDGLAAVYEQYF,TGTGCCAGCAGCGACGGACTAGCGGCCGTCTACGAGCAGTACTTC
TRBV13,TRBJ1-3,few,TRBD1,CASSSQGAPGNTIYF,TGTGCCAGCAGCTCACAGGGGGCGCCTGGAAACACCATATATTTT
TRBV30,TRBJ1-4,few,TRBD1,CAWSLNRGPGEKLFF,TGTGCCTGGAGTTTAAACAGGGGGCCGGGAGAAAAACTGTTTTTT
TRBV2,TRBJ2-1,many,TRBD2,CASSLGLAGLAEQFF,TGTGCCAGCAGTCTCGGACTAGCGGGATTGGCTGAGCAGTTCTTC
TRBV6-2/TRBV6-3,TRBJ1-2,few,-,CASIFAGTHREGYTF,TGTGCCAGCATCTTTGCCGGGACACACAGGGAGGGCTACACCTTC
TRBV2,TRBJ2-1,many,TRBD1,CASTPWTGDNEQFF,TGTGCCAGCACCCCGTGGACAGGGGACAATGAGCAGTTCTTC
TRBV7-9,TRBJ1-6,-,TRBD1,CATPAGTGDNSPLHF,TGTGCCACCCCCGCGGGGACAGGGGATAATTCACCCCTCCACTTT
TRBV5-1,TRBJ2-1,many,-,CASSLGFEGSSYNEQFF,TGCGCCAGCAGCTTGGGTTTTGAGGGAAGCTCCTACAATGAGCAGTTCTTC
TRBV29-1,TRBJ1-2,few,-,CSVRTAGGYGYTF,TGCAGCGTGAGGACCGCTGGTGGGTATGGCTACACCTTC
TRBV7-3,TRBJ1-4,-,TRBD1,CASTFIRGQGIVANEKLFF,TGTGCCAGCACCTTTATAAGGGGACAGGGAATTGTGGCTAATGAAAAACTGTTTTTT
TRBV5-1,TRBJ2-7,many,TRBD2,CASSERLAGGYEQYF,TGCGCCAGCTCCGAGAGGCTAGCGGGAGGCTACGAGCAGTACTTC
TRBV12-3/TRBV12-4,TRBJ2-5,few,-,CASSGPRGTQYF,TGTGCCAGCTCGGGCCCGCGTGGGACCCAGTACTTC
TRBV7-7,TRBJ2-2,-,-,CASSSGPATGELFF,TGTGCTAGCAGCTCGGGGCCCGCCACCGGGGAGCTGTTTTTT
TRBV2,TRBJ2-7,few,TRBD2,CASRGTTHYEQYF,TGTGCCAGCAGAGGGACTACCCACTACGAGCAGTACTTC
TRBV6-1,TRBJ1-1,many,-,CASSEFGGAATEAFF,TGTGCCAGCAGTGAATTTGGGGGCGCGGCCACTGAAGCTTTCTTT
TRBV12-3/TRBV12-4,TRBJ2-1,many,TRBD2,CASSRRGGSGNEQFF,TGTGCCAGCAGCCGCCGGGGAGGGAGTGGTAATGAGCAGTTCTTC
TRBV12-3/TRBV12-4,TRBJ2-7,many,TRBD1,CASSLWDRGGGEQYF,TGTGCCAGCAGTTTATGGGACAGGGGTGGGGGCGAGCAGTACTTC
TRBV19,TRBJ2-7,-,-,CASSIDLREQRYF,TGTGCCAGTAGTATAGATCTCCGGGAGCAGCGGTACTTC
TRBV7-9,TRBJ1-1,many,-,CASSPTIIRGPKGDTEAFF,TGTGCCAGCAGCCCTACGATTATCCGGGGACCTAAAGGGGACACTGAAGCTTTCTTT
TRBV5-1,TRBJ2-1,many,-,CASSLRPTPSYNEQFF,TGCGCCAGCAGCTTGAGGCCTACTCCGTCCTACAATGAGCAGTTCTTC
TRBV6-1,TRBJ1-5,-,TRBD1,CASPPLRTGDPTDTQHF,TGTGCCAGCCCACCGCTAAGAACAGGGGACCCCACAGATACGCAGCATTTT
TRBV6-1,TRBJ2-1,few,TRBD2,CAEGSGRANEQFF,TGTGCCGAGGGTAGCGGGAGGGCCAATGAGCAGTTCTTC
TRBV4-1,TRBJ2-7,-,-,CASSHFNRGEQYF,TGCGCCAGCAGCCACTTTAACCGAGGCGAGCAGTACTTC
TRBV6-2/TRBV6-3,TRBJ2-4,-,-,CASSSIQGSSRNIQYF,TGTGCCAGCAGTTCAATACAGGGCTCTTCGAGAAACATTCAGTACTTC